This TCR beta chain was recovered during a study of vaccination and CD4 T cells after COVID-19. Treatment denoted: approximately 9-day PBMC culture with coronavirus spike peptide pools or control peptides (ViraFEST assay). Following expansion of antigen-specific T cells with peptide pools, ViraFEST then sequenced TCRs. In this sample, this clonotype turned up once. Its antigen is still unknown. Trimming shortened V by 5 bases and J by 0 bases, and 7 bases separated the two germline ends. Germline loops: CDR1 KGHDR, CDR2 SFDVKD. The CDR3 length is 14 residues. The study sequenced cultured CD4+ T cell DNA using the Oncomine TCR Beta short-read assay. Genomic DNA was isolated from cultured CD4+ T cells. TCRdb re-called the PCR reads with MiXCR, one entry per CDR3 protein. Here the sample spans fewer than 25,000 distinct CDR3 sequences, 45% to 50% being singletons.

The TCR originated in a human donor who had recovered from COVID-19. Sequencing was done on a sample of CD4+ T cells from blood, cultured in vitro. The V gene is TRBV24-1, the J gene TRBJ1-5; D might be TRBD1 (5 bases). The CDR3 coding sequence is TGTGCCACCAGTGGACAGTATAGCAATCAGCCCCAGCATTTT. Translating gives CATSGQYSNQPQHF.